This T cell receptor beta chain was recorded in a study of blood T cells in healthy people across ages. Study results and limitations: The authors considered diversity estimates from one million T cells to be underestimates.

Roughly 10 milliliters of peripheral blood were drawn from each donor. For the second PCR, which ran for roughly 7 to 11 cycles, a sample-barcoded 5' primer and a J-beta primer mix were used. TCRdb re-called the 5' RACE reads through MiXCR, storing one row per CDR3 protein. The sample carries about 560,000 distinct CDR3 sequences, roughly a quarter recorded once. Points on this clonotype: Its antigen is unknown.

From germline, CDR1 is SGHTA and CDR2 FQGNSA. V gave up 6 bases and J gave up 2 bases; unmatched junction bases: 4. The CDR3 runs 14 residues. These data were also reused for a study on T cells of mothers and their children. As that report states: About 2.8 million TCR beta reads per child versus over 10 million per mother.

This rearrangement joins TRBV7-2 to TRBJ2-7, with 10 bases identical to TRBD1. The clonotype was recovered from a boy aged 2-15 years in good health. Sequencing was done on a sample of blood. The CDR3 here is CASRGDRGPYEQYF. The CDR3 bases are TGTGCCAGCAGAGGGGACAGGGGCCCCTACGAGCAGTACTTC.